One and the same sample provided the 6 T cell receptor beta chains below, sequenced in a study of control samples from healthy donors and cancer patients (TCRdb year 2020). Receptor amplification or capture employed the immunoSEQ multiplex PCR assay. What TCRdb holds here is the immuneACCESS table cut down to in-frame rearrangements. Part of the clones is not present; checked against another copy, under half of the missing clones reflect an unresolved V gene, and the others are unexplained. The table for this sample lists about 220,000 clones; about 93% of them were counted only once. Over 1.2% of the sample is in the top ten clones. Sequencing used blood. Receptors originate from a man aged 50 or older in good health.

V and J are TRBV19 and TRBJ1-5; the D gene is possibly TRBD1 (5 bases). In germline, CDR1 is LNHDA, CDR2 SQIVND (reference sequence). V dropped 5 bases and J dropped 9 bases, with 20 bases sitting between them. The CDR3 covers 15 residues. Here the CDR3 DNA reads TGTGCCAGTAGTCGGAAGTCCGCAGGGTCCAGGCCCCAGCATTTT. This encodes CASSRKSAGSRPQHF.

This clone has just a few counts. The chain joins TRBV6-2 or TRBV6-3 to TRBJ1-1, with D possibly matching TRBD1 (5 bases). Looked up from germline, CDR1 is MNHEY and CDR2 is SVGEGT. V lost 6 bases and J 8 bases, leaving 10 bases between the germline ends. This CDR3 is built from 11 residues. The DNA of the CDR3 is TGTGCCAGCAGCCGGGGGGGGGAAGCTTTCTTT. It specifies CASSRGGEAFF.

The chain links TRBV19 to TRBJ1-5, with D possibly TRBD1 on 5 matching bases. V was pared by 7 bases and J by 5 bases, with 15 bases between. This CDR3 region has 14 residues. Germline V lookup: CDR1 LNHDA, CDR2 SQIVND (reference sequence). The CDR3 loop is CASTDSQGYQPQHF. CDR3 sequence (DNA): TGTGCCAGTACCGATTCGCAGGGTTATCAGCCCCAGCATTTT.

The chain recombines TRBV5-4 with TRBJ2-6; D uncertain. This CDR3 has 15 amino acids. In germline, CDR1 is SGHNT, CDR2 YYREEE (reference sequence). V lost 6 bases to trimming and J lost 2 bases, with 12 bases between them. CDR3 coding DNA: TGTGCCAGCACCCCAGGTGGAGCTGGGGCCAACGTCCTGACTTTC. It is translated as CASTPGGAGANVLTF.

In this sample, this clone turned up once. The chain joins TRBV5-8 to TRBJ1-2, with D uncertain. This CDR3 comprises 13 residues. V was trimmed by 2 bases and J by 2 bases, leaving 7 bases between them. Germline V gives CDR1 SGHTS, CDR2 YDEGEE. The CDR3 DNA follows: TGTGCCAGCAGCTTTGATCCGAACTATGGCTACACCTTC. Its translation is CASSFDPNYGYTF.

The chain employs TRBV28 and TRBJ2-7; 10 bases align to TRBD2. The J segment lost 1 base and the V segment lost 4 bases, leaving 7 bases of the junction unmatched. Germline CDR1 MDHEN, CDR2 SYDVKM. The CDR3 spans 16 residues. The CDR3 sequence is CASSSLGLAVSYEQYF. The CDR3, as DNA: TGTGCCAGCAGTTCCCTCGGACTAGCGGTGTCCTACGAGCAGTACTTC.